The sequence of this T cell receptor beta chain was determined in a study of blood T cell repertoires in COVID-19. V dropped 2 bases and J dropped 2; count of bases not matched to a gene: 18. The CDR3 runs 21 residues. Per the germline V gene, CDR1 is MDHEN and CDR2 is SYDVKM. The assay was immunoSEQ multiplex PCR, and TCRdb's table has in-frame clones only and misses some. The sample lists fewer than 350,000 clones; around 90% were seen once. The receptor comes from a woman aged 25 to 39 who had recovered from COVID-19. The sample comprised PBMCs or T cells enriched from blood (not recorded which). This sequence joins TRBV28 and TRBJ2-4; 10 bases align to TRBD2. CDR3 amino acids: CASSLEGGGLAAFDTKNIQYF. The DNA for the CDR3 is TGTGCCAGCAGTTTAGAAGGAGGTGGACTAGCGGCCTTCGATACCAAAAACATTCAGTACTTC.